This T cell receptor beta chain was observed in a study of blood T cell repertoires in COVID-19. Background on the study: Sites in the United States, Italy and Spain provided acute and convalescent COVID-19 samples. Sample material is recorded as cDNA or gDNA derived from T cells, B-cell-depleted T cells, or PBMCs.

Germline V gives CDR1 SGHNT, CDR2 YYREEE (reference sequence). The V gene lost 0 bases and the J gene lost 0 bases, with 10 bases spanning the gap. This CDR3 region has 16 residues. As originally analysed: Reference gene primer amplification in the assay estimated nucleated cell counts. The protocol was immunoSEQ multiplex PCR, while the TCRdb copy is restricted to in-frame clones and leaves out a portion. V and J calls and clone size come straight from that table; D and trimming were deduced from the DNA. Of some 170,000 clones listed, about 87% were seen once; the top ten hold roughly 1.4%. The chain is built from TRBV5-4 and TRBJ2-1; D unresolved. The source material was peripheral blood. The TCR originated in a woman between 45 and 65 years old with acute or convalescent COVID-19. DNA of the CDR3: TGTGCCAGCAGCTTGGGCCAGTCAAGCTCCTACAATGAGCAGTTCTTC. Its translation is CASSLGQSSSYNEQFF. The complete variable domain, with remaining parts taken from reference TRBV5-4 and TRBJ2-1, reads ETGVTQSPTHLIKTRGQQVTLRCSSQSGHNTVSWYQQALGQGPQFIFQYYREEENGRGNFPPRFSGLQFPNYSSELNVNALELDDSALYLCASSLGQSSSYNEQFFGPGTRLTVL.